These 20 T cell receptor beta chains came from one sample sequenced in a study of T cells in Graves' hyperthyroidism and ophthalmopathy. Researchers took RNA transcripts and amplified the TCR beta CDR3 regions from them. An initial round of RT-PCR targeting the TCR CDR3 relied on the HTBI primer set. MiXCR, run by TCRdb on the multiplex PCR reads, gives a single entry per CDR3 protein. The data show more than 300,000 distinct CDR3 sequences, around a sixth seen once. The sample was blood. These receptors were obtained from a man aged 18 to 35 with Graves' ophthalmopathy.

This clonotype was counted a few times. A single base separates this from a much larger clone, so it may be a read error. The rearrangement joins TRBV6-1 to TRBJ1-5, with unresolved D. The CDR3 extends over 13 amino acids. Per the germline V gene, CDR1 is MNHNS and CDR2 is SASEGT. This CDR3 reads CASNEVRNQPQHF. DNA of the CDR3: TGTGCCAGCAATGAAGTCAGAAATCAGCCCCAGCATTTT.

This chain joins TRBV28 and TRBJ2-3; 7 nucleotides line up with TRBD2. V gave up 3 bases and J gave up 0 bases; unmatched junction bases: 6. The CDR3 sequence is 16 residues long. Germline-derived CDR1 and CDR2 are MDHEN and SYDVKM. The CDR3 spells CASSLWLAASTDTQYF. In nucleotides, the CDR3 is TGTGCCAGCAGTTTGTGGCTAGCGGCTAGCACAGATACGCAGTATTTT.

Many counts were recorded for this clonotype. The chain is built from TRBV24-1 and TRBJ2-1, with 13 nucleotides matching TRBD2. The J segment lost 6 bases and the V segment lost 2 bases, leaving 3 bases of the junction unmatched. The germline V gene encodes CDR1 KGHDR and CDR2 SFDVKD. The CDR3 covers 16 residues. The CDR3 here is CATSDWGTSGANEQFF. The CDR3 region has the DNA TGTGCCACCAGTGATTGGGGGACTAGCGGGGCCAATGAGCAGTTCTTC.

This clonotype was seen many times. V usage is TRBV3-1 and J usage is TRBJ2-7; D remains unclear. Trimming left V 5 bases short and J 5 bases short, with 22 bases between. Germline V gene sequence: CDR1 LGHDT, CDR2 YNNKEL (reference sequence). The CDR3 is 16 amino acids. The chain's CDR3 is CASSARGPGSSDEQYF. The DNA for the CDR3 is TGTGCCAGCAGCGCCCGTGGTCCCGGGTCTTCCGACGAGCAGTACTTC.

This clonotype was detected many times. This chain joins TRBV20-1 and TRBJ1-1; TRBD1 might be the D (6 bases). Germline CDR1 is DFQATT and CDR2 is SNEGSKA (reference sequence). The CDR3 runs 13 residues. The CDR3 nucleotides read TGCAGATACCCATCCAGGGGGAACACTGAAGCTTTCTTT. Protein sequence: CRYPSRGNTEAFF.

This clonotype was picked up many times. The gene calls are TRBV7-8 and TRBJ1-2, with TRBD1 matching 11 bases. The V gene's germline CDR1 is SGHVS and CDR2 FQNEAQ. The CDR3 has 15 residues. The J segment lost 6 bases and the V segment lost 5 bases, leaving 8 bases of the junction unmatched. In nucleotides, the CDR3 is TGTGCCAGCAGCGGACGGGACAGGGGGGAGGATGGCTACACCTTC. Translated: CASSGRDRGEDGYTF.

This chain links TRBV28 with TRBJ1-1, with 12 bases matching TRBD1. CDR3 length: 16 residues. V shed 6 bases and J 7 bases; nucleotides not matched to a gene: 12. Germline values: CDR1 MDHEN, CDR2 SYDVKM. CDR3 DNA: TGTGCCAGCAGGACCGCCCTCCGGGACAGGGGGCTTGAAGCTTTCTTT. Protein sequence: CASRTALRDRGLEAFF.

This clonotype was counted ten times or more. J is TRBJ2-5 and V is TRBV2; 7 nucleotides match TRBD1. J was trimmed by 4 bases and V by 0 bases; bases with no gene match: 5. CDR1 is SNHLY, CDR2 FYNNEI, per germline. The CDR3 length is 15 residues. CDR3 in amino acids: CASSEASAGGETQYF. The CDR3 DNA is TGTGCCAGCAGTGAAGCGAGTGCAGGGGGAGAGACCCAGTACTTC.

The table lists this clonotype with many counts. This chain joins TRBV20-1 and TRBJ2-5; D gene uncertain. The CDR3 totals 9 residues. V was trimmed by 5 bases and J by 5 bases, leaving 3 bases between them. Germline loops: CDR1 DFQATT, CDR2 SNEGSKA (reference sequence). The CDR3 sequence is CSAGETQYF. The CDR3 bases are TGCAGTGCTGGGGAGACCCAGTACTTC.

The V gene is TRBV7-3, the J gene TRBJ1-1; TRBD1 matches at 9 bases. Germline assignment: CDR1 SGHTA and CDR2 FQGTGA. This CDR3 contains 16 residues. V trimming: 0 bases; J trimming: 1 base; junction bases outside the gene matches: 3. CDR3 in DNA: TGTGCCAGCAGCTTAACGGGGACAGGGCCGAACACTGAAGCTTTCTTT. This sequence encodes CASSLTGTGPNTEAFF.

CDR3 nucleotides: TGTGCCATCGGCCCTTCCACAGGGAGCTCCTACGAGCAGTACTTC. It codes for CAIGPSTGSSYEQYF. The chain employs TRBV10-3 and TRBJ2-7; D might be TRBD1 (6 bases). V shed 8 bases and J shed 0 bases, with 17 bases lying between them. The CDR3 runs 15 residues. Germline V gene sequence: CDR1 ENHRY, CDR2 SYGVKD.

This clonotype was observed at least ten times. The V gene is TRBV6-1, the J gene TRBJ2-1, with TRBD1 matching over 7 bases. V trimming: 5 bases; J trimming: 4 bases; junction bases outside the gene matches: 8. The CDR3 loop spans 15 amino acids. Germline loops: CDR1 MNHNS, CDR2 SASEGT. In nucleotides, the CDR3 is TGTGCCAGCAGTCCCGGGACAGAGTGGTACAATGAGCAGTTCTTC. This codes for CASSPGTEWYNEQFF.

The rearrangement uses TRBV18 and TRBJ2-7; D call uncertain. Per germline, CDR1 KGHSH and CDR2 LQKENI. V was cut by 3 bases and J by 7 bases, with 16 bases left in between. This CDR3 has 14 amino acids. The CDR3 here is CASSPQNGFGEQYF. DNA of the CDR3: TGTGCCAGCTCACCTCAGAACGGGTTCGGGGAGCAGTACTTC. Using reference TRBV18 and TRBJ2-7 for the parts outside the CDR3, the full variable domain is NAGVMQNPRHLVRRRGQEARLRCSPMKGHSHVYWYRQLPEEGLKFMVYLQKENIIDESGMPKERFSAEFPKEGPSILRIQQVVRGDSAAYFCASSPQNGFGEQYFGPGTRLTVT.

This clonotype was counted ten times or more. J is TRBJ2-2 and V is TRBV6-4; D not resolved. This CDR3 has 15 amino acids. Per germline, CDR1 MRHNA and CDR2 SNTAGT. V dropped 4 bases and J dropped 0 bases, with 9 bases sitting between them. Here the CDR3 reads CASSGPQTNTGELFF. Written as DNA, the CDR3 is TGTGCCAGCAGTGGTCCCCAGACGAACACCGGGGAGCTGTTTTTT.

This clonotype came up a few times. The chain is built from TRBV10-3 and TRBJ1-2; TRBD1 agrees at 8 bases. The CDR3 consists of 13 residues. V gave up 8 bases and J gave up 7 bases; unmatched junction bases: 9. Germline V gene sequence: CDR1 ENHRY, CDR2 SYGVKD. The CDR3 region is CAIGDGTGFGYTF. The CDR3 bases are TGTGCCATCGGAGATGGGACAGGATTTGGCTACACCTTC.

This clonotype was observed at least ten times. The rearrangement links TRBV7-2 to TRBJ1-1; D possibly corresponds to TRBD1 (5 bases). Looked up from germline, CDR1 is SGHTA and CDR2 is FQGNSA. The CDR3 has 16 residues. V dropped 4 bases and J dropped 0 bases, with 15 bases sitting between them. CDR3 nucleotides: TGTGCCAGCAGCTCGGGGCTATGGCCGCTGAACACTGAAGCTTTCTTT. As protein: CASSSGLWPLNTEAFF.

DNA of the CDR3: TGTGCCTATAACAGGGGCACCGGGGAGCTGTTTTTT. This codes for CAYNRGTGELFF. The chain combines TRBV6-1 with TRBJ2-2; 7 nucleotides match TRBD1. The germline V gene has CDR1 MNHNS and CDR2 SASEGT. Trimming removed 11 bases from V and 4 bases from J; junction bases left unmatched: 4. CDR3 length equals 12 residues.

This clonotype was counted a few times. The V call is TRBV7-9, the J call TRBJ1-4; 9 nucleotides align to TRBD1. The junction had 5 bases not matched to a gene; V was cut back by 3 bases and J by 6 bases. This CDR3 has 15 residues. Germline lookup yields CDR1 SEHNR and CDR2 FQNEAQ (reference sequence). CDR3 nucleotides: TGTGCCAGCAGCTTTACAGGGGGCATTTATGAAAAACTGTTTTTT. It translates to CASSFTGGIYEKLFF.

The chain combines TRBV9 with TRBJ1-6; TRBD1 aligns across 9 bases. CDR1 and CDR2 from the germline V gene are SGDLS and YYNGEE. V lost 3 bases to trimming and J lost 11 bases; unmatched junction nucleotides: 0. The CDR3 length is 12 residues. The CDR3 nucleotides are TGTGCCAGCAGCGGACAGGGGGCACCCCTCCACTTT. Protein: CASSGQGAPLHF.

This clonotype came up many times. The DNA of the CDR3 is TGTGCCAGCAGTGAATGGCGAGCGGGGGCGAGCTCCTACAATGAGCAGTTCTTC. It translates to CASSEWRAGASSYNEQFF. This chain links TRBV2 with TRBJ2-1, with 8 bases aligning to TRBD2. The CDR3 is made up of 18 amino acids. The germline CDR1 and CDR2 sequences are SNHLY and FYNNEI. Losses at the gene ends were 2 bases for V and 0 bases for J; bases not matched to a gene: 9.